This T cell receptor beta chain was captured by sequencing in a study of OX40 agonist ivuxolimab in advanced cancers. Whole-study context: The patients' treatment was ivuxolimab, an agonistic anti-OX40 (CD134) antibody. Cancers in dose escalation were hepatocellular, melanoma, renal cell and head and neck.

Trimming shortened V by 10 bases and J by 7 bases, and 19 bases separated the two germline ends. CDR3 length: 13 amino acids. Germline lookup yields CDR1 MNHEY and CDR2 SVGAGI. Repertoires were generated with immunoSEQ multiplex PCR, while TCRdb's copy carries only in-frame clones and drops some. The table lists over 80,000 clones, 80% to 95% of them singletons. Concerning this clone itself: The target antigen is unknown.

Study findings and constraints: Compared with CD4+, CD8+ T cells on average had more expanded clones.

This clonotype was obtained from an adult with an advanced solid tumor such as melanoma, head and neck, liver or kidney cancer. The input for sequencing was CD4+ or CD8+ T cells sorted from blood, taken in a trial of the OX40 agonist ivuxolimab. V usage is TRBV6-5 and J usage is TRBJ1-1; no firm D call. The chain's CDR3 is CATVAWARLEAFF. The CDR3 bases are TGTGCCACCGTGGCCTGGGCACGCCTTGAAGCTTTCTTT.